Sequencing of this TCR beta chain was carried out in a study of blood T cell repertoires in COVID-19. V was clipped by 5 bases and J by 0 bases, with 22 bases between them. Germline V gene sequence: CDR1 SEHNR, CDR2 FQNEAQ (reference sequence). The CDR3 contains 18 residues. The method was immunoSEQ multiplex PCR; TCRdb's version includes in-frame clones alone and lacks a portion of them. This table holds 37,000 or so clones, roughly 80% found once. This TCR was sampled from a human donor in a cohort sampled during active COVID-19. The chain links TRBV7-9 to TRBJ2-5; TRBD1 is a possible D gene (6 bases). Sequenced: peripheral blood. CDR3 residues: CASSLTGQKDAYQETQYF. CDR3 DNA: TGTGCCAGCAGCCTGACGGGACAAAAAGACGCGTACCAAGAGACCCAGTACTTC. Together with reference TRBV7-9 and TRBJ2-5, the CDR3 gives the full variable domain: DTGVSQNPRHKITKRGQNVTFRCDPISEHNRLYWYRQTLGQGPEFLTYFQNEAQLEKSRLLSDRFSAERPKGSFSTLEIQRTEQGDSAMYLCASSLTGQKDAYQETQYFGPGTRLLVL.